This T cell receptor beta chain was observed in a study of OX40 agonist ivuxolimab in advanced cancers. Study in general: The diagnoses of dose-escalation patients were hepatocellular carcinoma, melanoma, renal cell or head and neck cancer. Study-wide points: CD8+ T cells (on average) carried more expanded clones than CD4+ T cells.

The CDR3 has 13 amino acids. Trimming took 3 bases from V and 1 from J, leaving 5 bases between them. The germline CDR1 and CDR2 sequences are MDHEN and SYDVKM. Points on this clone: Its specificity is not known.

Only in-frame clones appear in the TCRdb table, and some are missing; sequencing was by immunoSEQ multiplex PCR. Among under 60,000 clones listed, around four fifths were seen once. The source is an adult with an advanced solid tumor such as melanoma, head and neck, liver or kidney cancer. The V gene is TRBV28, the J gene TRBJ2-3; the D is unclear. Sequenced here: CD4+ or CD8+ T cells sorted from blood, sampled in a trial of the OX40 agonist ivuxolimab. The CDR3 sequence: CASSFPGTDTQYF. The CDR3 DNA follows: TGTGCCAGCAGTTTCCCGGGCACAGATACGCAGTATTTT.